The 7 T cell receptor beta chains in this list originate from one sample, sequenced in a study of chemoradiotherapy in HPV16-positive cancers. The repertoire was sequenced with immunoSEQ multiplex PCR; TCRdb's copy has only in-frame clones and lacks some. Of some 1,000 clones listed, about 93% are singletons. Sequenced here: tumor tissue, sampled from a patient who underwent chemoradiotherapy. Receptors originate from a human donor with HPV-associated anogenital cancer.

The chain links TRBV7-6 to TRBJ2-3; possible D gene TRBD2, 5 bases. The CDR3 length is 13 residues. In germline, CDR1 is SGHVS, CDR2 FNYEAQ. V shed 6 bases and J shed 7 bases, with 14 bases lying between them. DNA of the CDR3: TGTGCCAGCAGTTCCGCGTTCGGGAATACGCAGTATTTT. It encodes CASSSAFGNTQYF. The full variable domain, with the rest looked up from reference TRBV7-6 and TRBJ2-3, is GAGVSQSPRYKVTKRGQDVALRCDPISGHVSLYWYRQALGQGPEFLTYFNYEAQQDKSGLPNDRFSAERPEGSISTLTIQRTEQRDSAMYRCASSSAFGNTQYFGPGTRLTVL.

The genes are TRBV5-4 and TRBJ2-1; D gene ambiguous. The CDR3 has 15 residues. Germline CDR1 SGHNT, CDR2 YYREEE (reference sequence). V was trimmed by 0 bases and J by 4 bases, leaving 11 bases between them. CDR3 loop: CASSLEGSRYNEQFF. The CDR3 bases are TGTGCCAGCAGCTTGGAAGGTAGCCGGTACAATGAGCAGTTCTTC.

The CDR3 DNA reads TGTGCCAGCAGCGTAGGCTCTGGGGCCAACGTCCTGACTTTC. Its translation is CASSVGSGANVLTF. V is TRBV9 and J is TRBJ2-6, with no clear D. The germline CDR1 and CDR2 sequences are SGDLS and YYNGEE. V was clipped by 0 bases and J by 0 bases, with 1 base between them. The CDR3 loop spans 14 amino acids.

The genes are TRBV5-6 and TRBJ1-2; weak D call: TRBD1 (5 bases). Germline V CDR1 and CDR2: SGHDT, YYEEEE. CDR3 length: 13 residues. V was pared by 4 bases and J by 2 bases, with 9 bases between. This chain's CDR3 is CASSLTDNYGYTF. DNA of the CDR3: TGTGCCAGCAGCCTGACAGACAACTATGGCTACACCTTC. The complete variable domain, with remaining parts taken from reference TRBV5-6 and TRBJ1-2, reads DAGVTQSPTHLIKTRGQQVTLRCSPKSGHDTVSWYQQALGQGPQFIFQYYEEEERQRGNFPDRFSGHQFPNYSSELNVNALLLGDSALYLCASSLTDNYGYTFGSGTRLTVV.

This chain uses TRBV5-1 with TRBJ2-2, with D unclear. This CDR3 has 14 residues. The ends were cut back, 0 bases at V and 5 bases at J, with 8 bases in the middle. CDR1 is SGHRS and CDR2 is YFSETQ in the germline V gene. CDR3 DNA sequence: TGCGCCAGCAGCTTGGAGTCGAGAACCGGGGAGCTGTTTTTT. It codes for CASSLESRTGELFF.

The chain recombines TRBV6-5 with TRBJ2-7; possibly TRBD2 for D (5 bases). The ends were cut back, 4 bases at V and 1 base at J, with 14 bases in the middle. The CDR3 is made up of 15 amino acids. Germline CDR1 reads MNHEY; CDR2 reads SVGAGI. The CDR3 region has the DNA TGTGCCAGCAGTTCCCCACGAGGGTTTTCCTACGAGCAGTACTTC. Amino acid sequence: CASSSPRGFSYEQYF.

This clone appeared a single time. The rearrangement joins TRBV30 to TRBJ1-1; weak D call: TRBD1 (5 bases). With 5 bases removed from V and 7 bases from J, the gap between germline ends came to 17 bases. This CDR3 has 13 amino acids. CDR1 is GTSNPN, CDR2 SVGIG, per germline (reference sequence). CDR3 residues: CAWASGAGGEAFF. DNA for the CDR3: TGTGCCTGGGCCTCCGGGGCCGGGGGTGAAGCTTTCTTT.